This TCR beta chain was sequenced in a study of CD8+ T cells in alopecia areata. Whole-study findings and limits: Across lesional scalp, and particularly alopecia totalis/universalis, clonality surpassed that of normal scalp.

This clone was found a few times. The target antigen is unknown. The sequencing template was cDNA reverse transcribed from extracted RNA. Sequenced by immunoSEQ multiplex PCR; TCRdb stores in-frame clones only, minus some. The sample yields 100,000 to 150,000 clones, 58% seen once. Trimming cost V 7 bases and J 3 bases, with 15 bases left between them. The CDR3 covers 15 residues. Germline CDR1 reads LNHDA; CDR2 reads SQIVND (reference sequence). The gene calls are TRBV19 and TRBJ2-2; unclear D gene. The sample consisted of CD4+ T cells sorted from blood, taken at week 0. This receptor was identified in a human donor with alopecia areata. In nucleotides, the CDR3 is TGTGCCAGTACCGGGCAGGACGTACACACCGGGGAGCTGTTTTTT. This gives the protein CASTGQDVHTGELFF.